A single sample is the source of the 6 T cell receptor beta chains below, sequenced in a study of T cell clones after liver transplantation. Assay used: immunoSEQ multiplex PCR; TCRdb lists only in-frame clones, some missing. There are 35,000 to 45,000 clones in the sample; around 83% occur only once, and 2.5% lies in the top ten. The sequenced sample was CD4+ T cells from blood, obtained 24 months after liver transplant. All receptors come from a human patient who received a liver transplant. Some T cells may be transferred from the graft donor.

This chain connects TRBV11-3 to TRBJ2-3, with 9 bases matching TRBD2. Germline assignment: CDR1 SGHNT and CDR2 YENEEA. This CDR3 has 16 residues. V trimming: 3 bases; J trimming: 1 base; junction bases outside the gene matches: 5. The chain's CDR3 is CASSFASSGGTDTQYF. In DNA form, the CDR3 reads TGTGCCAGCAGCTTCGCTTCTAGCGGGGGCACAGATACGCAGTATTTT.

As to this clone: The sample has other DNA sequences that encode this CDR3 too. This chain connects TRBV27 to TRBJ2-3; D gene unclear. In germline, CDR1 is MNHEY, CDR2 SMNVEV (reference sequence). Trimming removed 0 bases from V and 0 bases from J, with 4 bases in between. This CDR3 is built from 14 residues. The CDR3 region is CASSLSASTDTQYF. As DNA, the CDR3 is TGTGCCAGCAGTTTATCCGCTAGCACAGATACGCAGTATTTT.

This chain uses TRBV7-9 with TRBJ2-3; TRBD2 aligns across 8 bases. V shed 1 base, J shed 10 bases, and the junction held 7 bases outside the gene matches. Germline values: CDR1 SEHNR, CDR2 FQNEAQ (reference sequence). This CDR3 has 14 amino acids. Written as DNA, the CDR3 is TGTGCCAGCAGCTTAGACCTCAGCGGGGGAGCGCAGTATTTT. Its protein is CASSLDLSGGAQYF. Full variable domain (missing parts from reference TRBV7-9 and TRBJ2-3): DTGVSQNPRHKITKRGQNVTFRCDPISEHNRLYWYRQTLGQGPEFLTYFQNEAQLEKSRLLSDRFSAERPKGSFSTLEIQRTEQGDSAMYLCASSLDLSGGAQYFGPGTRLTVL.

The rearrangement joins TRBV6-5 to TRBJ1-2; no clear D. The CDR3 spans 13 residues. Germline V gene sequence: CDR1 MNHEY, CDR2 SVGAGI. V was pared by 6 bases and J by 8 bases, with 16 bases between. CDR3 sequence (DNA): TGTGCCAGCAGACTGAGCCACGGGCAGGGCTACACCTTC. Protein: CASRLSHGQGYTF.

The CDR3 sequence is CASSLDHMGTIEQFF. CDR3 bases: TGTGCCAGTAGTTTGGACCATATGGGGACAATTGAGCAGTTCTTC. V usage is TRBV19 and J usage is TRBJ2-1, with a tentative D call TRBD1 (6 bases). From germline, CDR1 is LNHDA and CDR2 SQIVND (reference sequence). This CDR3 has 15 amino acids. V lost 5 bases and J 9 bases, leaving 20 bases between the germline ends.

The CDR3 spells CALAPTGTGFSGYTF. CDR3 nucleotides: TGTGCCCTAGCCCCAACCGGGACAGGGTTTAGTGGCTACACCTTC. V and J are TRBV7-9 and TRBJ1-2, with 9 bases lining up with TRBD1. The CDR3 runs 15 residues. V gave up 11 bases and J gave up 7 bases; unmatched junction bases: 17. CDR1 SEHNR and CDR2 FQNEAQ come from the germline V gene (reference sequence).